This entry lists 19 T cell receptor beta chains sequenced from one sample in a study of blood T cell repertoires in COVID-19. Assay: immunoSEQ multiplex PCR; the TCRdb copy retains only in-frame clones and omits some. This table has 300,000 to 450,000 clones, less than 90% appearing once. The source material was PBMCs or T cells enriched from blood (not recorded which). These receptors were taken from a woman in her thirties who had recovered from COVID-19.

The chain joins TRBV5-6 to TRBJ1-2; 7 bases agree with TRBD1. The CDR3 is made up of 16 amino acids. Unmatched junction bases numbered 10, after V lost 3 bases and J lost 2 bases. Germline CDR1 reads SGHDT; CDR2 reads YYEEEE. The CDR3 reads CASSSPHTGVNYGYTF. DNA of the CDR3: TGTGCCAGCAGCTCCCCCCACACAGGGGTGAACTATGGCTACACCTTC.

The CDR3 loop is CASSAGGTEAFF. Written as DNA, the CDR3 is TGTGCCAGCAGTGCGGGAGGCACTGAAGCTTTCTTT. V and J are TRBV28 and TRBJ1-1; D is ambiguous. The CDR3 totals 12 residues. CDR1 is MDHEN, CDR2 SYDVKM, per germline. Trimming shortened V by 5 bases and J by 4 bases, and 8 bases separated the two germline ends.

This chain links TRBV7-9 with TRBJ2-7, with 8 bases aligning to TRBD1. J gave up 3 bases and V 3 bases, and 16 bases lay outside the gene matches. CDR1 and CDR2 from the germline V gene are SEHNR and FQNEAQ (reference sequence). The CDR3 sequence is 18 residues long. The CDR3 here is CASSFYPRTDRDLYEQYF. The CDR3 coding sequence is TGTGCCAGCAGCTTCTATCCCCGCACGGACAGGGACCTCTACGAGCAGTACTTC.

The rearrangement links TRBV7-6 to TRBJ2-1; 10 nucleotides align to TRBD2. This CDR3 contains 15 residues. The germline CDR1 and CDR2 sequences are SGHVS and FNYEAQ. Trimming removed 3 bases from V and 7 bases from J; junction bases left unmatched: 6. CDR3 in amino acids: CASSFTLSGGNEQFF. The DNA for the CDR3 is TGTGCCAGCAGCTTCACGCTTAGCGGGGGGAATGAGCAGTTCTTC.

V gene TRBV7-9 combines with J gene TRBJ2-5, with D unclear. The ends were cut back, 1 base at V and 2 bases at J, with 8 bases in the middle. The CDR3 sequence is 14 residues long. Germline V gives CDR1 SEHNR, CDR2 FQNEAQ (reference sequence). CDR3 sequence (DNA): TGTGCCAGCAGCTTAGTCACTCCTCAAGAGACCCAGTACTTC. Translated: CASSLVTPQETQYF. The entire variable domain, with the rest obtained from reference TRBV7-9 and TRBJ2-5, is as follows: DTGVSQNPRHKITKRGQNVTFRCDPISEHNRLYWYRQTLGQGPEFLTYFQNEAQLEKSRLLSDRFSAERPKGSFSTLEIQRTEQGDSAMYLCASSLVTPQETQYFGPGTRLLVL.

The V call is TRBV9, the J call TRBJ2-3, with 10 bases aligning to TRBD2. CDR1 and CDR2 (germline): SGDLS, YYNGEE. This CDR3 comprises 16 residues. V lost 0 bases, J lost 1 base, and 2 bases stayed unmatched. CDR3 DNA: TGTGCCAGCAGCGTAGCTACTAGCGGGGGCACAGATACGCAGTATTTT. This gives the protein CASSVATSGGTDTQYF.

The rearrangement uses TRBV5-8 and TRBJ2-7; possible D gene TRBD1, 6 bases. Germline loops: CDR1 SGHTS, CDR2 YDEGEE. The length of the CDR3 is 13 residues. The V gene lost 5 bases and the J gene lost 6 bases, with 15 bases spanning the gap. The CDR3 spells CASRPTGGFEQYF. For the CDR3, the DNA is TGTGCCAGCAGACCGACAGGCGGGTTCGAGCAGTACTTC. The complete variable domain, with remaining parts taken from reference TRBV5-8 and TRBJ2-7, reads EAGVTQSPTHLIKTRGQQATLRCSPISGHTSVYWYQQALGLGLQFLLWYDEGEERNRGNFPPRFSGRQFPNYSSELNVNALELEDSALYLCASRPTGGFEQYFGPGTRLTVT.

The V call is TRBV28, the J call TRBJ1-1; D is unclear. CDR3 length: 15 residues. V was pared by 5 bases and J by 6 bases, with 19 bases between. Germline-derived CDR1 and CDR2 are MDHEN and SYDVKM. CDR3 DNA: TGTGCCAGCAGTCTAGAGGCCCTGATCGTCGCTGAAGCTTTCTTT. It yields the protein CASSLEALIVAEAFF.

The chain employs TRBV28 and TRBJ1-1, with 11 bases that match TRBD1. The CDR3 has 17 amino acids. CDR1 MDHEN and CDR2 SYDVKM come from the germline V gene. After removal of 6 bases from V and 1 base from J, the junction contained 10 bases not matched to a gene. The CDR3 DNA reads as TGTGCCAGCAGGACACCGGGACAGGGGGACACGAACACTGAAGCTTTCTTT. Amino acid sequence: CASRTPGQGDTNTEAFF. Filled out from reference TRBV28 and TRBJ1-1, the complete variable domain reads DVKVTQSSRYLVKRTGEKVFLECVQDMDHENMFWYRQDPGLGLRLIYFSYDVKMKEKGDIPEGYSVSREKKERFSLILESASTNQTSMYLCASRTPGQGDTNTEAFFGQGTRLTVV.

The J gene is TRBJ1-5, the V gene TRBV19; D is uncertain. Germline-derived CDR1 and CDR2 are LNHDA and SQIVND (reference sequence). Trimming cost V 7 bases and J 1 base, with 8 bases left between them. CDR3 size: 13 residues. CDR3 residues: CASTVHSNQPQHF. Here the CDR3 DNA reads TGTGCCAGTACAGTACACAGCAATCAGCCCCAGCATTTT.

The gene calls are TRBV5-1 and TRBJ2-5, with 7 bases lining up with TRBD1. Losses at the gene ends were 4 bases for V and 5 bases for J; bases not matched to a gene: 11. The CDR3 sequence is 15 residues long. The germline V gene has CDR1 SGHRS and CDR2 YFSETQ. DNA for the CDR3: TGCGCCAGCAGCGCCGGGACAGCGCCTGGGGAGACCCAGTACTTC. The encoded protein is CASSAGTAPGETQYF.

The gene calls are TRBV20-1 and TRBJ2-6; D uncertain. The CDR3 is made up of 14 amino acids. Germline values: CDR1 DFQATT, CDR2 SNEGSKA (reference sequence). V was trimmed by 3 bases and J by 2 bases, leaving 8 bases between them. The CDR3 DNA reads as TGCAGTGCTAGTAGACAACCTGGGGCCAACGTCCTGACTTTC. Translation: CSASRQPGANVLTF.

The chain has TRBV7-6 and TRBJ2-3, with 8 nucleotides matching TRBD2. This CDR3 has 17 amino acids. Losses at the gene ends were 5 bases for V and 1 base for J; bases not matched to a gene: 11. Germline V gene lookup returns CDR1 SGHVS and CDR2 FNYEAQ. CDR3 amino acids: CASSPQRGRAGTDTQYF. CDR3 DNA sequence: TGTGCCAGCAGCCCTCAGCGGGGGCGCGCAGGCACAGATACGCAGTATTTT.

The CDR3 loop reads CASTDRESQPQHF. In DNA form, the CDR3 reads TGTGCCAGCACGGACAGGGAGAGTCAGCCCCAGCATTTT. The V call is TRBV10-3, the J call TRBJ1-5; TRBD1 aligns across 8 bases. The CDR3 totals 13 residues. V lost 10 bases and J lost 6; bases outside the gene matches: 8. In germline, CDR1 is ENHRY, CDR2 SYGVKD.

The chain joins TRBV28 to TRBJ1-6, with 9 bases lining up with TRBD1. J gave up 7 bases and V 5 bases, and 9 bases lay outside the gene matches. This CDR3 has 16 amino acids. Germline V lookup: CDR1 MDHEN, CDR2 SYDVKM. CDR3 nucleotides: TGTGCCAGCAGTCGTCCACAGGGGGCGAAGAATTCACCCCTCCACTTT. It specifies CASSRPQGAKNSPLHF.

This clone was seen a single time. The rearrangement uses TRBV6-5 and TRBJ2-7; 7 positions agree with TRBD2. Germline V gene lookup returns CDR1 MNHEY and CDR2 SVGAGI. The ends lost 7 bases at V and 2 bases at J; junction bases unmatched: 5. The length of the CDR3 is 13 residues. This chain's CDR3 is CASIGRATYEQYF. CDR3 nucleotides: TGTGCCAGCATTGGGAGGGCAACCTACGAGCAGTACTTC.

The rearrangement joins TRBV10-3 to TRBJ1-5, with TRBD1 matching over 10 bases. Germline V gene lookup returns CDR1 ENHRY and CDR2 SYGVKD. The CDR3 has 19 residues. V shed 3 bases, J shed 2 bases, and the junction held 13 bases outside the gene matches. In nucleotides, the CDR3 is TGTGCCATCAGTGACCCTACTACCACCGGGACAGGGGGCAATCAGCCCCAGCATTTT. Encoded protein: CAISDPTTTGTGGNQPQHF.

The chain couples TRBV28 to TRBJ2-3; 7 nucleotides align to TRBD1. Germline loops: CDR1 MDHEN, CDR2 SYDVKM. CDR3 length equals 15 residues. V lost 4 bases, J lost 3 bases, and 7 bases stayed unmatched. CDR3 protein: CASSSPRGLTDTQYF. CDR3 bases: TGTGCCAGCAGTTCCCCTAGGGGGCTAACAGATACGCAGTATTTT.

This chain connects TRBV27 to TRBJ1-5; D is uncertain. This CDR3 comprises 16 residues. The germline V gene has CDR1 MNHEY and CDR2 SMNVEV (reference sequence). Trimming took 4 bases from V and 0 from J, leaving 13 bases between them. CDR3 protein: CASSSGTTGSNQPQHF. CDR3 coding DNA: TGTGCCAGCAGTTCGGGAACGACGGGTAGCAATCAGCCCCAGCATTTT.